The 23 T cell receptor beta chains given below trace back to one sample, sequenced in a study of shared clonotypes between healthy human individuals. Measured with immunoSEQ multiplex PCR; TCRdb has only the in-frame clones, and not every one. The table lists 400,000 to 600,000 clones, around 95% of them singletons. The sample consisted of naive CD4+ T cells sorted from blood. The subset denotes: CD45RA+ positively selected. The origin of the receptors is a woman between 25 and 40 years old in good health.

CDR3 nucleotides: TGCAGCATTACAGGGTACAATGAGCAGTTCTTC. This encodes CSITGYNEQFF. The genes are TRBV29-1 and TRBJ2-1, with D possibly being TRBD1 (6 bases). V gave up 8 bases and J gave up 4 bases, with 9 bases separating them. Per the germline V gene, CDR1 is SQVTM and CDR2 is ANQGSEA. This CDR3 is 11 amino acids long.

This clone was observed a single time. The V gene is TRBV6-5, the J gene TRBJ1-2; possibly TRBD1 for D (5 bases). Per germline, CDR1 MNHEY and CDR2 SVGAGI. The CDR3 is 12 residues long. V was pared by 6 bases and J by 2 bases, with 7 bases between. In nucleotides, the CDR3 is TGTGCCAGCAGACAGGACAACTATGGCTACACCTTC. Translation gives CASRQDNYGYTF.

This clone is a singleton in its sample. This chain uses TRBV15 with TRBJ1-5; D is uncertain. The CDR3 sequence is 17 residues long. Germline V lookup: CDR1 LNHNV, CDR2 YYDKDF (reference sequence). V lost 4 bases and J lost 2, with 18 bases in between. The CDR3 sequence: CATSTELDAIGNQPQHF. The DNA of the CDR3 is TGTGCCACCAGCACCGAGTTAGACGCGATAGGCAATCAGCCCCAGCATTTT.

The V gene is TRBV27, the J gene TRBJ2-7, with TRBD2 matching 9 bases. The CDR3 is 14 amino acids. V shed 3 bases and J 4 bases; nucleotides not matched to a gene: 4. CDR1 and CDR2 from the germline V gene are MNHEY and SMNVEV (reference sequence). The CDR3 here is CASSFIAGVYEQYF. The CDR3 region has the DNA TGTGCCAGCAGTTTTATAGCGGGAGTTTACGAGCAGTACTTC.

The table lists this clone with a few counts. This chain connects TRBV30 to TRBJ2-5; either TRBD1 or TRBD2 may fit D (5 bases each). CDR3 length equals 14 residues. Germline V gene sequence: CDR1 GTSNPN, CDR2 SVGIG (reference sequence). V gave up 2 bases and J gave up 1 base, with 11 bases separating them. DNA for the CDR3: TGTGCCTGGAGTCTTGGGGGTCGCCAAGAGACCCAGTACTTC. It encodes CAWSLGGRQETQYF.

CDR3 residues: CASSFRSQETYEQYF. In DNA form, the CDR3 reads TGCGCCAGCAGCTTTCGATCCCAGGAGACCTACGAGCAGTACTTC. The chain links TRBV5-1 to TRBJ2-7; D call uncertain. With 2 bases removed from V and 2 bases from J, the gap between germline ends came to 14 bases. The CDR3 runs to 15 residues. CDR1 is SGHRS, CDR2 YFSETQ, per germline. The complete variable domain, with remaining parts taken from reference TRBV5-1 and TRBJ2-7, reads KAGVTQTPRYLIKTRGQQVTLSCSPISGHRSVSWYQQTPGQGLQFLFEYFSETQRNKGNFPGRFSGRQFSNSRSEMNVSTLELGDSALYLCASSFRSQETYEQYFGPGTRLTVT.

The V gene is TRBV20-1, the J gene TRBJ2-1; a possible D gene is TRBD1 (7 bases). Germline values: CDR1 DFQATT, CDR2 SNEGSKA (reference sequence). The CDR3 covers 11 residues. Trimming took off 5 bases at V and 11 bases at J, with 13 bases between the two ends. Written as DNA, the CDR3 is TGCAGTGCTGGAGGGACAGACCAGCAGTTCTTC. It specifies CSAGGTDQQFF.

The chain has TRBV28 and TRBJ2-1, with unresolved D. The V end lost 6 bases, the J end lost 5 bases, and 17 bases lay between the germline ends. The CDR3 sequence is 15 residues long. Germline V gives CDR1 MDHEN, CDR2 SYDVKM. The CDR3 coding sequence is TGTGCCAGCAGCGAACAGTACCCTCCGGACAATGAGCAGTTCTTC. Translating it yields CASSEQYPPDNEQFF.

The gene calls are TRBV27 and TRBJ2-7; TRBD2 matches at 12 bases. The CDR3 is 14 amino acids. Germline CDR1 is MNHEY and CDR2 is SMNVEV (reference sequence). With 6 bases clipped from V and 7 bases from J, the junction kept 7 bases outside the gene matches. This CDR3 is CASRASGRAGEQYF. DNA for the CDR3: TGTGCCAGCAGGGCTAGCGGGAGGGCCGGGGAGCAGTACTTC.

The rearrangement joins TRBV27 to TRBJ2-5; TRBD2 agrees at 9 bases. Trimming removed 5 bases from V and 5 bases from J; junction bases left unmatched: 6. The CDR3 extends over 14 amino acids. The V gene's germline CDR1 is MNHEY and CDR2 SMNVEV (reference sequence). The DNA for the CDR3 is TGTGCCAGCAGTCTAAGCGGGAGGTCTGAGACCCAGTACTTC. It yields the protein CASSLSGRSETQYF.

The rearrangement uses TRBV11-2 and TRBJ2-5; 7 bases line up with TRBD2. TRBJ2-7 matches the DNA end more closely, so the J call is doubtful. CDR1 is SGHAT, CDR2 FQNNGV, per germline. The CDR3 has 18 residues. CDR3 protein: CASSLDLRASGSSYEQYF. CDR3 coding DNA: TGTGCCAGCAGCTTAGATCTTAGGGCTAGCGGCAGCTCCTACGAGCAGTACTTC.

CDR3 DNA: TGTGCCAGTGGGAATAGAAACACCGGGGAGCTGTTTTTT. Translating it yields CASGNRNTGELFF. The rearrangement joins TRBV19 to TRBJ2-2; D is unclear. Germline CDR1 and CDR2: LNHDA and SQIVND (reference sequence). There are 13 residues in the CDR3. Trimming left V 8 bases short and J 2 bases short, with 9 bases between.

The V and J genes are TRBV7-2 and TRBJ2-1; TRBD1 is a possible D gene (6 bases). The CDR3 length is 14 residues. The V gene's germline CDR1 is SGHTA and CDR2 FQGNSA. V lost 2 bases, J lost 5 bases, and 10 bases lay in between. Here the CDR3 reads CASSLSGQNNEQFF. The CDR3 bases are TGTGCCAGCAGCTTATCTGGACAGAACAATGAGCAGTTCTTC.

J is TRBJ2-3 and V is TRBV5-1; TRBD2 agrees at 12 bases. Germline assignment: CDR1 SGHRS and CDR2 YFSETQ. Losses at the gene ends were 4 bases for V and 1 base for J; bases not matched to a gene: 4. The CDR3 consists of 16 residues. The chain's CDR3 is CASSMTSGSGTDTQYF. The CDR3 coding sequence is TGCGCCAGCAGCATGACTAGCGGGAGCGGCACAGATACGCAGTATTTT.

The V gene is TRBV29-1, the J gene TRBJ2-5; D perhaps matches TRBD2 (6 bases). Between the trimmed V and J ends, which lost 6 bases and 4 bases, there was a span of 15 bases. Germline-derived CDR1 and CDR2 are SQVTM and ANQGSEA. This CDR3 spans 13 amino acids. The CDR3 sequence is CSVRESAGETQYF. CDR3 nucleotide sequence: TGCAGCGTCCGGGAGTCGGCAGGAGAGACCCAGTACTTC.

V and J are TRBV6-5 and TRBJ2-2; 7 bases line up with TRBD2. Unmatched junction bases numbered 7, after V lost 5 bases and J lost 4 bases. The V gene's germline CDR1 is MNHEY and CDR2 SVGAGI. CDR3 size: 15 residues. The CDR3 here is CASSARGTTTGELFF. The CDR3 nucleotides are TGTGCCAGCAGTGCACGAGGGACTACCACCGGGGAGCTGTTTTTT.

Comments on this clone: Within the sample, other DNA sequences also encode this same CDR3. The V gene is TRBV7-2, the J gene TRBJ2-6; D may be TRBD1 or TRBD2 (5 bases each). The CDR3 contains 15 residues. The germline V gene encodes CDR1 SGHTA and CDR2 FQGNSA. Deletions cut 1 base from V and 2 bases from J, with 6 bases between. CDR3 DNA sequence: TGTGCCAGCAGCTTAGGGGGGACTGGGGCCAACGTCCTGACTTTC. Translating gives CASSLGGTGANVLTF.

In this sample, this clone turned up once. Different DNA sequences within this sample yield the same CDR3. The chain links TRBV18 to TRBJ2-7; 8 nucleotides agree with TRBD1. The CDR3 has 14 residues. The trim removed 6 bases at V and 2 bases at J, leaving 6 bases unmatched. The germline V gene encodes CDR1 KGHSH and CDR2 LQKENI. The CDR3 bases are TGTGCCAGCTCCCCAGACAGGGGACCCTACGAGCAGTACTTC. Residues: CASSPDRGPYEQYF.

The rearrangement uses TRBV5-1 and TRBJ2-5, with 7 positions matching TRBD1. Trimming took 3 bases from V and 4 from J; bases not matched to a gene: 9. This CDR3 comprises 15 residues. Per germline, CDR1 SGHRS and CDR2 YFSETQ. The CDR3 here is CASSSPDRWAETQYF. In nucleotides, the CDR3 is TGCGCCAGCAGCTCTCCGGACAGGTGGGCAGAGACCCAGTACTTC.

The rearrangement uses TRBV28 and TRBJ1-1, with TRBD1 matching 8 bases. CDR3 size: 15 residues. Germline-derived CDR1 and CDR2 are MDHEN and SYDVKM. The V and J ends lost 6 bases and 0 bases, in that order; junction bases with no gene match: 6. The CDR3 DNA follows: TGTGCCAGCAGATGGACAGGGAGCATGAACACTGAAGCTTTCTTT. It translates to CASRWTGSMNTEAFF.

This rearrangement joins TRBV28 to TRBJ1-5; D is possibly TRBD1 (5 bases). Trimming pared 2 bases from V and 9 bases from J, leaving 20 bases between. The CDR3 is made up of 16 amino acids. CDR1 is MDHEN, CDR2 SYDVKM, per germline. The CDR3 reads CASSLGLKGGAGPQHF. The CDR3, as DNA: TGTGCCAGCAGTTTAGGGCTAAAGGGTGGGGCTGGGCCCCAGCATTTT.

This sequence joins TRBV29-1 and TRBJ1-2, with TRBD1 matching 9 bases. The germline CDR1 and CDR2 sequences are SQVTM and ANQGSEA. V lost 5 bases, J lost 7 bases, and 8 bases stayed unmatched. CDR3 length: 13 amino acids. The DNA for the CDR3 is TGCAGCGTTCTACAGGGGGCGAATCGTGGCTACACCTTC. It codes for CSVLQGANRGYTF. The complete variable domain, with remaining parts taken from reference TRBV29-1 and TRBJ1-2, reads SAVISQKPSRDICQRGTSLTIQCQVDSQVTMMFWYRQQPGQSLTLIATANQGSEATYESGFVIDKFPISRPNLTFSTLTVSNMSPEDSSIYLCSVLQGANRGYTFGSGTRLTVV.

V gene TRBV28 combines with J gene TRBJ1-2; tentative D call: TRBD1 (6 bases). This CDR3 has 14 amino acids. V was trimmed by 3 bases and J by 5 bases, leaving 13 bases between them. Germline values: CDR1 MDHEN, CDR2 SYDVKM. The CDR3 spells CASSFYGQIYGYTF. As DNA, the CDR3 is TGTGCCAGCAGTTTTTATGGACAGATATATGGCTACACCTTC.